Reported below is one T cell receptor (beta chain). This sample was included in a study of control samples from healthy donors and cancer patients. The CDR3 length is 16 residues. The V and J ends lost 5 bases and 10 bases respectively, with 23 bases between them. From germline, CDR1 is MNHEY and CDR2 SMNVEV (reference sequence). Method: immunoSEQ multiplex PCR; TCRdb's copy keeps in-frame clones and lacks some. The top ten clones hold about 1.9% of a sample with about 130,000 clones, approximately 90% of them seen once. The sample comprised blood. The genes are TRBV27 and TRBJ1-4; D might be TRBD1 (6 bases). The clonotype comes from a woman between 45 and 65 years old in good health. The CDR3 DNA is TGTGCCAGCAGTCGATCGGGAACAGGGAGGTTTGGAAAACTGTTTTTT. As protein: CASSRSGTGRFGKLFF.